This is a list of T cell receptor beta chains from one sample in a study of blood T cell repertoires in COVID-19. The protocol was immunoSEQ multiplex PCR, while the TCRdb copy is restricted to in-frame clones and leaves out a portion. The table lists just under 150,000 clones, about 87% of them singletons, with over 8.5% in the top ten. The sequencing input was peripheral blood. These receptors originate from a woman aged 50 to 60 with active or convalescent COVID-19. CDR3s leave out the opening cysteine and the closing phenylalanine or tryptophan.

CDR3aa,v_gene
ASSSLGLAGYNEQF,TRBV7-2
ASRPDMNTGELF,TRBV28
ASSLAGVGDEQF,TRBV7-9
ASSLVGRPEQF,TRBV7-2
AWSTRGLAGGHGELF,TRBV30
ASSLLAGVGELF,TRBV28
ASSFDTLAGGAF,TRBV19
ASSFVAEETQY,TRBV5-6
ASSFGQSNQPQH,TRBV28
ASGSKAGTGGYRPSPLH,TRBV12-5
ASSPRDRGWGTEAF,TRBV14
ASSLNYEQY,TRBV4-2
ASSFRGYNEQF,TRBV13
ASSERRGHSQPQH,TRBV10-1
ASSLAAGGATEAF,TRBV7-2
AWSVRGTGFDYGYT,TRBV30
ASSQNPGNEQY,TRBV4-3
ASSLQGPPNEKLF,TRBV28
ASRTGSRANEQF,TRBV7-2
ASSSSPGRSGYYGYT,TRBV19
ASSFEGLGYT,TRBV5-1
ASSDGPGQPQH,TRBV5-1
ASSYGHQETQY,TRBV6-2/TRBV6-3
ASSSKRGNSPLH,TRBV25-1
ASSQGWSGSYEQY,TRBV4-3
ASSSPTSGIETDTQY,TRBV28
ASRPSGSLSYEQY,TRBV6-2/TRBV6-3
ASSPSDRGSEKLF,TRBV3-1/TRBV3-2
ASSVAVTYEQY,TRBV5-4
ASSLGLSGTDTQY,TRBV7-2
ASSPGLAGSYEQY,TRBV5-4
ASSQVGANEQF,TRBV4-3
ASSYRTGRGPAEAF,TRBV5-8
ASSATGTSDFYEQY,TRBV5-1
ASSWAGLGEQF,TRBV27
SVLPNTEAF,TRBV20-1
ASSFDREETQY,TRBV7-7
ASSYDIGTSYSPLH,TRBV28
ASSSSGTVSGNTIY,TRBV7-8
ASSEGYSGSNTGELF,TRBV25-1
ATPDSFGYGYT,TRBV19
ASSNFGGEAF,TRBV12-3/TRBV12-4
ASSLGGGPSGNTIY,TRBV7-9
ASSYGGGQLQH,TRBV6-6
ASSFAAGSYNEQF,TRBV27
ASSLESGGAF,TRBV7-9
ASIPRRQHKGQAF,TRBV19
AIRGGTGVPDYGYT,TRBV10-3
ASSLGAEGYT,TRBV7-3